The 18 T cell receptor beta chains given below trace back to one sample, sequenced in a study of cytomegalovirus exposure and HLA in healthy donors. PCR was performed using 60 Vbeta and 13 Jbeta primers. Sequenced by immunoSEQ multiplex PCR; TCRdb stores in-frame clones only, minus some. The sample carries about 79,000 clones, 70% to 80% recorded once. What was sequenced was PBMCs. Every receptor here comes from a man aged 35 to 55 in good health and CMV-seropositive.

The chain uses TRBV6-5 and TRBJ2-7; a possible D gene is TRBD2 (6 bases). This CDR3 has 11 residues. V was cut by 7 bases and J by 3 bases, with 7 bases left in between. CDR1 and CDR2 (germline): MNHEY, SVGAGI. CDR3 nucleotide sequence: TGTGCCAGCACCGGGGGCTACGAGCAGTACTTC. This translates into CASTGGYEQYF.

The chain has TRBV5-4 and TRBJ2-7; D gene ambiguous. CDR1 and CDR2 from the germline V gene are SGHNT and YYREEE (reference sequence). V lost 0 bases to trimming and J lost 4 bases, with 8 bases between them. The CDR3 is 13 amino acids. The CDR3 here is CASSLAGPYEQYF. The DNA of the CDR3 is TGTGCCAGCAGCTTGGCTGGGCCTTACGAGCAGTACTTC.

V is TRBV5-5 and J is TRBJ2-3, with 14 bases identical to TRBD2. V shed 4 bases, J shed 6 bases, and the junction held 13 bases outside the gene matches. The CDR3 runs to 18 residues. Germline-derived CDR1 and CDR2 are SGHKS and YYEKEE (reference sequence). The chain's CDR3 is CASSAGLAGAGMLDTQYF. DNA for the CDR3: TGTGCCAGCAGCGCGGGACTAGCGGGAGCCGGGATGCTGGATACGCAGTATTTT.

This chain joins TRBV7-6 and TRBJ1-3; TRBD1 agrees at 7 bases. Trimming removed 6 bases from V and 4 bases from J; junction bases left unmatched: 6. CDR3 length: 14 residues. Germline CDR1 SGHVS, CDR2 FNYEAQ. The CDR3 coding sequence is TGTGCCAGCAGAAACAGGGGCGAAGGAAACACCATATATTTT. Amino acids: CASRNRGEGNTIYF.

CDR3 protein: CASRVPGDDEQFF. CDR3 coding DNA: TGTGCCAGCAGGGTTCCAGGGGATGATGAGCAGTTCTTC. This chain connects TRBV2 to TRBJ2-1, with D maybe TRBD1 (6 bases). Germline lookup yields CDR1 SNHLY and CDR2 FYNNEI. This CDR3 has 13 residues. The V end was cut by 6 bases, the J end by 8 bases, with 14 bases between.

There are a few counts of this clone. The chain has TRBV6-5 and TRBJ2-2; 10 nucleotides line up with TRBD1. CDR3 length: 15 amino acids. Trimming removed 2 bases from V and 6 bases from J; junction bases left unmatched: 3. Germline CDR1 and CDR2: MNHEY and SVGAGI. CDR3 protein: CASSYTGQGAGELFF. The CDR3 DNA is TGTGCCAGCAGTTACACCGGACAGGGGGCCGGGGAGCTGTTTTTT.

This clone turned up a few times. The J gene is TRBJ1-1, the V gene TRBV30; possible D gene TRBD1, 6 bases. Trimming left V 4 bases short and J 7 bases short, with 13 bases between. Germline CDR1 reads GTSNPN; CDR2 reads SVGIG (reference sequence). This CDR3 is 12 amino acids long. The CDR3 here is CAWTGGQVEAFF. The CDR3 bases are TGTGCCTGGACCGGGGGGCAAGTTGAAGCTTTCTTT.

V and J are TRBV5-8 and TRBJ2-4, with D uncertain. Trimming took off 1 base at V and 8 bases at J, with 13 bases between the two ends. Germline-derived CDR1 and CDR2 are SGHTS and YDEGEE. This CDR3 spans 14 amino acids. CDR3 sequence (DNA): TGTGCCAGCAGCTTGCGGATCCAACGGGACATTCAGTACTTC. It codes for CASSLRIQRDIQYF. The full variable domain, rest sourced from reference TRBV5-8 and TRBJ2-4, is EAGVTQSPTHLIKTRGQQATLRCSPISGHTSVYWYQQALGLGLQFLLWYDEGEERNRGNFPPRFSGRQFPNYSSELNVNALELEDSALYLCASSLRIQRDIQYFGAGTRLSVL.

This clone was seen more than once but under ten times. The chain has TRBV18 and TRBJ2-5; TRBD2 agrees at 8 bases. V lost 6 bases to trimming and J lost 2 bases; unmatched junction nucleotides: 2. This CDR3 region has 13 residues. Looked up from germline, CDR1 is KGHSH and CDR2 is LQKENI. The CDR3 DNA is TGTGCCAGCTCCCGCGGGGGGCAAGAGACCCAGTACTTC. Translation gives CASSRGGQETQYF.

This clone was observed a handful of times. The rearrangement links TRBV2 to TRBJ2-7; TRBD2 matches at 12 bases. This CDR3 region has 14 residues. CDR1 and CDR2 (germline): SNHLY, FYNNEI. J gave up 7 bases and V 4 bases, and 5 bases lay outside the gene matches. The CDR3 region is CASSGLAGEGEQYF. The CDR3 coding sequence is TGTGCCAGCAGTGGACTAGCGGGAGAAGGTGAGCAGTACTTC.

The chain links TRBV6-6 to TRBJ1-1; a weak D match, TRBD1 (5 bases). The CDR3 has 14 residues. Between the trimmed V and J ends, which lost 10 bases and 3 bases, there was a span of 18 bases. Germline V gene data show CDR1 as MNHNY and CDR2 as SVGAGI (reference sequence). This chain's CDR3 is CATVGGWGDTEAFF. CDR3 nucleotides: TGTGCCACCGTGGGAGGGTGGGGCGACACTGAAGCTTTCTTT.

This sequence joins TRBV7-3 and TRBJ2-3; a weak D match, TRBD2 (5 bases). Deletions cut 2 bases from V and 2 bases from J, with 8 bases between. The length of the CDR3 is 14 residues. Germline values: CDR1 SGHTA, CDR2 FQGTGA. The CDR3 nucleotides are TGTGCCAGCAGCTTAGCGGAGGCCACAGATACGCAGTATTTT. Its protein is CASSLAEATDTQYF.

The V and J genes are TRBV28 and TRBJ2-5, with 7 bases lining up with TRBD2. Looked up from germline, CDR1 is MDHEN and CDR2 is SYDVKM. V trimming: 3 bases; J trimming: 2 bases; junction bases outside the gene matches: 9. The CDR3 runs to 16 residues. CDR3: CASSFFGEGRQETQYF. CDR3 nucleotide sequence: TGTGCCAGCAGTTTCTTCGGGGAGGGGCGGCAAGAGACCCAGTACTTC.

V is TRBV19 and J is TRBJ1-2; tentative D call: TRBD1 (6 bases). Germline assignment: CDR1 LNHDA and CDR2 SQIVND (reference sequence). This CDR3 has 13 residues. Trimming took off 3 bases at V and 4 bases at J, with 9 bases between the two ends. The CDR3 region is CASSMDSSYGYTF. The CDR3 DNA is TGTGCCAGTAGTATGGACAGTTCCTATGGCTACACCTTC. Together with reference TRBV19 and TRBJ1-2, the CDR3 gives the full variable domain: DGGITQSPKYLFRKEGQNVTLSCEQNLNHDAMYWYRQDPGQGLRLIYYSQIVNDFQKGDIAEGYSVSREKKESFPLTVTSAQKNPTAFYLCASSMDSSYGYTFGSGTRLTVV.

The rearrangement joins TRBV5-1 to TRBJ2-7; TRBD2 is a possible D gene (5 bases). The germline CDR1 and CDR2 sequences are SGHRS and YFSETQ. Trimming removed 0 bases at V and 0 bases at J, with 7 bases between. The CDR3 totals 14 residues. This CDR3 is CASSLGGISYEQYF. In nucleotides, the CDR3 is TGCGCCAGCAGCTTGGGAGGGATCTCCTACGAGCAGTACTTC.

This chain links TRBV2 with TRBJ1-1; TRBD1 agrees at 8 bases. With V trimmed by 6 bases and J by 3 bases, 3 bases remained unmatched. In germline, CDR1 is SNHLY, CDR2 FYNNEI. The length of the CDR3 is 13 residues. The CDR3 sequence is CASRIQGDTEAFF. The CDR3 DNA reads TGTGCCAGCAGGATACAGGGGGACACTGAAGCTTTCTTT.

The sample holds a few counts of this clone. The chain has TRBV11-2 and TRBJ2-3, with 11 positions matching TRBD2. Unmatched junction bases numbered 8, after V lost 6 bases and J lost 3 bases. Germline CDR1 is SGHAT and CDR2 is FQNNGV. The CDR3 sequence is 16 residues long. The CDR3: CASRDPTSGKTDTQYF. In DNA form, the CDR3 reads TGTGCCAGCAGGGATCCGACTAGCGGGAAGACAGATACGCAGTATTTT.

V usage is TRBV10-1 and J usage is TRBJ2-5; 8 nucleotides agree with TRBD2. The CDR3 spans 16 residues. The germline gives CDR1 WNHNN, CDR2 SYGVQD (reference sequence). The J segment lost 5 bases and the V segment lost 0 bases, leaving 8 bases of the junction unmatched. DNA for the CDR3: TGCGCCAGCAGTGAGTCGACTGCGGGGGGAAGGGAGACCCAGTACTTC. Protein sequence: CASSESTAGGRETQYF.